This entry is about one T cell receptor beta chain. This CDR3 has 14 residues. The germline V gene has CDR1 SGHNT and CDR2 YYREEE (reference sequence). The ends were cut back, 3 bases at V and 7 bases at J, with 14 bases in the middle. This entry is derived from a study of OX40 agonist ivuxolimab in advanced cancers. The overall study: The drug used for patients, ivuxolimab, was an agonistic anti-OX40 (CD134) antibody.

The protocol was immunoSEQ multiplex PCR, while the TCRdb copy is restricted to in-frame clones and leaves out a portion. The sample has over 45,000 clones; approximately 86% are singletons. The material was CD4+ or CD8+ T cells sorted from blood, obtained in a trial of the OX40 agonist ivuxolimab. The TCR was taken from an adult with an advanced solid tumor such as melanoma, head and neck, liver or kidney cancer. The chain links TRBV5-4 to TRBJ2-1; D is perhaps TRBD1 or TRBD2 (5 bases each). The DNA for the CDR3 is TGTGCCAGCAGCTCCTGGGACGGATGGAATGAGCAGTTCTTC. It codes for CASSSWDGWNEQFF.